The 15 T cell receptor beta chains below were found in one sample sequenced in a study of T cell repertoires in cytomegalovirus infection. TCRdb independently ran MiXCR on the reads; one entry per CDR3 protein. The sample lists approximately 290,000 distinct CDR3 sequences, 25% occurring once. The specimen was PBMCs. These receptor sequences come from a human donor in good health (CMV status not recorded). Some clones in this sample may be carry-over from other donors' samples.

V and J are TRBV6-2 or TRBV6-3 and TRBJ1-3, with TRBD1 as a possible D gene (6 bases). The CDR3 runs 14 residues. Trimming shortened V by 5 bases and J by 1 base, and 9 bases separated the two germline ends. Germline loops: CDR1 MNHEY, CDR2 SVGEGT. The CDR3 DNA reads as TGTGCCAGCAGTAGGACAGAGTCTGGAAACACCATATATTTT. Encoded protein: CASSRTESGNTIYF.

In its sample, this clonotype was seen a few times. This chain uses TRBV7-8 with TRBJ1-5; TRBD1 is a possible D gene (5 bases). Between the trimmed V and J ends, which lost 0 bases and 2 bases, there was a span of 8 bases. Germline values: CDR1 SGHVS, CDR2 FQNEAQ. This CDR3 is built from 15 residues. The CDR3 DNA is TGTGCCAGCAGCTTAGCGTCCAGGGGCAATCAGCCCCAGCATTTT. It specifies CASSLASRGNQPQHF.

There are a few counts of this clonotype. V gene TRBV20-1 combines with J gene TRBJ1-4; D unresolved. V was cut by 3 bases and J by 5 bases, with 16 bases left in between. Germline V gene lookup returns CDR1 DFQATT and CDR2 SNEGSKA (reference sequence). CDR3 size: 15 residues. CDR3 amino acids: CSASLRNGKNEKLFF. For the CDR3, the DNA is TGCAGTGCTAGTCTCCGGAATGGAAAAAATGAAAAACTGTTTTTT.

This clonotype is a singleton in its sample. The chain couples TRBV7-8 to TRBJ2-1; D gene unclear. This CDR3 has 17 amino acids. CDR1 is SGHVS and CDR2 is FQNEAQ in the germline V gene. Trimming pared 0 bases from V and 0 bases from J, leaving 12 bases between. CDR3 protein: CASSLAGIHSSYNEQFF. The CDR3 DNA follows: TGTGCCAGCAGCTTAGCCGGAATTCACAGCTCCTACAATGAGCAGTTCTTC.

This chain joins TRBV20-1 and TRBJ2-7; D is perhaps TRBD1 or TRBD2 (5 bases each). CDR3 length: 16 amino acids. The ends were cut back, 4 bases at V and 2 bases at J, with 21 bases in the middle. CDR1 and CDR2 from the germline V gene are DFQATT and SNEGSKA (reference sequence). The CDR3 is CSANPLMGERAYEQYF. In DNA, the CDR3 is TGCAGTGCTAATCCCTTAATGGGGGAGAGGGCCTACGAGCAGTACTTC.

This chain's CDR3 is CATSDQTRGAEAFF. For the CDR3, the DNA is TGTGCCACCAGTGACCAAACCCGTGGCGCTGAAGCTTTCTTT. The chain is built from TRBV24-1 and TRBJ1-1, with D hard to call. There are 14 residues in the CDR3. In germline, CDR1 is KGHDR, CDR2 SFDVKD. V lost 4 bases, J lost 6 bases, and 14 bases lay in between.

This clonotype was counted a few times. The chain recombines TRBV10-2 with TRBJ1-6; a possible D gene is TRBD1 (6 bases). CDR3 length: 13 residues. Deletions cut 6 bases from V and 11 bases from J, with 14 bases between. Germline values: CDR1 WSHSY, CDR2 SAAADI. The DNA for the CDR3 is TGCGCCAGCAGAGAATCAGGGGTGACACCCCTCCACTTT. This codes for CASRESGVTPLHF.

The rearrangement joins TRBV20-1 to TRBJ1-6; D remains unclear. Trimming pared 2 bases from V and 3 bases from J, leaving 8 bases between. This CDR3 contains 14 residues. Germline values: CDR1 DFQATT, CDR2 SNEGSKA (reference sequence). The CDR3 sequence is CSARSGFYNSPLHF. The CDR3 DNA reads TGCAGTGCTAGATCGGGGTTCTATAATTCACCCCTCCACTTT.

This clonotype appeared a few times. J is TRBJ2-7 and V is TRBV6-2 or TRBV6-3; 11 bases agree with TRBD2. Looked up from germline, CDR1 is MNHEY and CDR2 is SVGEGT. This CDR3 has 15 residues. J gave up 3 bases and V 6 bases, and 7 bases lay outside the gene matches. CDR3: CASRKRLAGNYEQYF. The CDR3 nucleotides are TGTGCCAGCAGAAAGAGACTAGCGGGGAACTACGAGCAGTACTTC.

This chain links TRBV6-5 with TRBJ2-4; 9 nucleotides line up with TRBD2. The CDR3 loop spans 16 amino acids. CDR1 is MNHEY and CDR2 is SVGAGI in the germline V gene. The J segment lost 6 bases and the V segment lost 4 bases, leaving 10 bases of the junction unmatched. For the CDR3, the DNA is TGTGCCAGCAGTTCCCCGCGGGGGGGAGGAGGAAACATTCAGTACTTC. Protein product: CASSSPRGGGGNIQYF.

The chain uses TRBV7-9 and TRBJ2-7; possibly TRBD2 for D (6 bases). The germline V and J ends were trimmed by 5 bases and 4 bases, with 15 bases remaining between them. Germline values: CDR1 SEHNR, CDR2 FQNEAQ (reference sequence). The CDR3 runs 14 residues. The CDR3: CASSQRASVYEQYF. The CDR3 DNA is TGTGCCAGCAGCCAAAGGGCTAGCGTTTACGAGCAGTACTTC.

The chain couples TRBV7-2 to TRBJ1-5; no definite D call. The CDR3 covers 12 residues. Germline-derived CDR1 and CDR2 are SGHTA and FQGNSA. V was cut by 8 bases and J by 2 bases, with 7 bases left in between. CDR3 in DNA: TGTGCCAGCCGGGCAGGCAATCAGCCCCAGCATTTT. Translating it yields CASRAGNQPQHF.

This clonotype was counted a few times. The rearrangement joins TRBV5-4 to TRBJ2-5; TRBD2 agrees at 8 bases. The junction had 11 bases not matched to a gene; V was cut back by 7 bases and J by 0 bases. Germline CDR1 reads SGHNT; CDR2 reads YYREEE (reference sequence). The CDR3 loop spans 16 amino acids. The CDR3 sequence: CASSPWRRGDQETQYF. The CDR3 nucleotides read TGTGCCAGCTCCCCTTGGAGGCGGGGGGACCAAGAGACCCAGTACTTC. The whole variable domain, remainder taken from reference TRBV5-4 and TRBJ2-5, is ETGVTQSPTHLIKTRGQQVTLRCSSQSGHNTVSWYQQALGQGPQFIFQYYREEENGRGNFPPRFSGLQFPNYSSELNVNALELDDSALYLCASSPWRRGDQETQYFGPGTRLLVL.

The rearrangement links TRBV12-3 or TRBV12-4 to TRBJ2-3; D may be TRBD1 (5 bases). This CDR3 contains 14 residues. The V gene lost 6 bases and the J gene lost 0 bases, with 10 bases spanning the gap. The CDR3 nucleotides read TGTGCCAGCAGCGACAGTGCTAGCACAGATACGCAGTATTTT. This encodes CASSDSASTDTQYF.

At least ten counts were recorded for this clonotype. As DNA, the CDR3 is TGCAGTGCTTCCAGGCCTAGGACAGGGGCGGACTATGGCTACACCTTC. It encodes CSASRPRTGADYGYTF. This chain links TRBV20-1 with TRBJ1-2; 9 nucleotides match TRBD1. V gave up 5 bases and J gave up 3 bases; unmatched junction bases: 13. This CDR3 has 16 residues. The V gene's germline CDR1 is DFQATT and CDR2 SNEGSKA (reference sequence).